The 9 T cell receptor beta chains listed next were all sequenced from one sample in a study of T cell changes during pregnancy in multiple sclerosis. This table comes from immunoSEQ multiplex PCR, and its TCRdb copy is limited to in-frame clones, with some not included. The profile shows fewer than 65,000 clones, approximately 90% of them singletons. The source material was CD4+ T cells from peripheral blood mononuclear cells, sampled in the first trimester of pregnancy. The receptors come from a female donor with multiple sclerosis, enrolled in a pregnancy study.

V usage is TRBV5-8 and J usage is TRBJ2-2; D may be TRBD2 (6 bases). V was cut by 5 bases and J by 4 bases, with 18 bases left in between. CDR1 and CDR2 from the germline V gene are SGHTS and YDEGEE. This CDR3 is built from 16 residues. The chain's CDR3 is CASSQSSGLITGELFF. As DNA, the CDR3 is TGTGCCAGCAGTCAGAGCTCGGGACTCATCACCGGGGAGCTGTTTTTT. The full variable domain, in which reference TRBV5-8 and TRBJ2-2 provide the parts outside the CDR3, is EAGVTQSPTHLIKTRGQQATLRCSPISGHTSVYWYQQALGLGLQFLLWYDEGEERNRGNFPPRFSGRQFPNYSSELNVNALELEDSALYLCASSQSSGLITGELFFGEGSRLTVL.

The rearrangement uses TRBV19 and TRBJ2-3, with a tentative D call TRBD2 (5 bases). The CDR3 totals 15 residues. Germline values: CDR1 LNHDA, CDR2 SQIVND (reference sequence). V was cut by 4 bases and J by 4 bases, with 15 bases left in between. CDR3 DNA sequence: TGTGCCAGTAGTACCCGCGGGCTAGTCCCAGATACGCAGTATTTT. As protein: CASSTRGLVPDTQYF.

V gene TRBV29-1 combines with J gene TRBJ2-5, with 8 nucleotides matching TRBD1. There are 12 residues in the CDR3. With V trimmed by 6 bases and J by 3 bases, 3 bases remained unmatched. Germline V gives CDR1 SQVTM, CDR2 ANQGSEA. The CDR3 here is CSVGQVEETQYF. In DNA, the CDR3 is TGCAGCGTGGGACAGGTAGAAGAGACCCAGTACTTC.

V usage is TRBV7-9 and J usage is TRBJ1-2, with D perhaps matching TRBD1 (6 bases). CDR1 is SEHNR, CDR2 FQNEAQ, per germline (reference sequence). This CDR3 spans 14 amino acids. Trimming pared 1 base from V and 9 bases from J, leaving 15 bases between. The CDR3 DNA sequence: TGTGCCAGCAGCTTAGATCGGCAGGGGAGAAGCTACACCTTC. It codes for CASSLDRQGRSYTF.

The V and J genes are TRBV21-1 and TRBJ1-1. TRBV21-1 is termed a pseudogene. The CDR3 runs 14 residues. CDR3 sequence reads: CASSKSGGDTEAFF. Written as DNA, the CDR3 is TGTGCCAGCAGCAAATCCGGGGGAGACACTGAAGCTTTCTTT.

The genes are TRBV6-5 and TRBJ1-2; 9 nucleotides match TRBD1. The CDR3 runs 16 residues. V shed 2 bases, J shed 4 bases, and the junction held 8 bases outside the gene matches. Germline V gene sequence: CDR1 MNHEY, CDR2 SVGAGI. In nucleotides, the CDR3 is TGTGCCAGCAGTTACACACAGGGGGCGCAGGGCTATGGCTACACCTTC. Amino acid sequence: CASSYTQGAQGYGYTF.

The J gene is TRBJ2-4, the V gene TRBV2, with D perhaps matching TRBD1 (6 bases). The V end lost 7 bases, the J end lost 6 bases, and 7 bases lay between the germline ends. From germline, CDR1 is SNHLY and CDR2 FYNNEI. This CDR3 has 11 residues. The CDR3 DNA follows: TGTGCCAGCACAGGGGCAAACATTCAGTACTTC. Translating it yields CASTGANIQYF.

This chain connects TRBV19 to TRBJ2-3; 11 bases agree with TRBD2. The J segment lost 6 bases and the V segment lost 9 bases, leaving 23 bases of the junction unmatched. CDR1 LNHDA and CDR2 SQIVND come from the germline V gene (reference sequence). The CDR3 length is 19 residues. The CDR3 spells CARTKRDWLAGGRWDTQYF. The DNA of the CDR3 is TGTGCCAGAACCAAACGAGACTGGCTAGCGGGGGGCCGCTGGGATACGCAGTATTTT.

V and J are TRBV29-1 and TRBJ2-6; tentative D call: TRBD1 (5 bases). Looked up from germline, CDR1 is SQVTM and CDR2 is ANQGSEA. CDR3 length: 13 residues. V gave up 7 bases and J gave up 0 bases, with 7 bases separating them. The CDR3 nucleotides are TGCAGCGCTGACAGCTCTGGGGCCAACGTCCTGACTTTC. This translates into CSADSSGANVLTF.